The rows below give T cell receptor beta chains drawn from one sample of a study of regulatory T cells in long-lasting Graves disease. In TCRdb, the multiplex PCR reads were re-called with MiXCR into one record per CDR3 protein. The table lists hundreds of thousands of distinct CDR3 sequences, around 30% of them singletons. Sequencing was performed on peripheral blood mononuclear cells (PBMCs), taken when the disease was refractory, from a patient treated with antithyroid drugs. All receptors derive from a female donor with Graves disease. CDR3s include the opening cysteine and the closing phenylalanine or tryptophan. D genes are given only for firm matches. Size values are once, few and many counts, or a class for expanded clones, and some rows have none.

d_gene: NA; j_gene: TRBJ1-2; abundance: few; len: 12; v_gene: TRBV2; CDR3nt: TGTGCCAGCAGTCTGGTGTTACATGGCTACACCTTC; CDR3aa: CASSLVLHGYTF
d_gene: NA; j_gene: TRBJ1-1; abundance: many; len: 15; v_gene: TRBV6-1; CDR3nt: TGTGCCAGCGATGGACACTCACGGGGGAACACTGAAGCTTTCTTT; CDR3aa: CASDGHSRGNTEAFF
d_gene: NA; j_gene: TRBJ2-6; abundance: few; len: 17; v_gene: TRBV6-2/TRBV6-3; CDR3nt: TGTGCCAGCAGTTTTTTCGTGGGGGATGAGGGGGCCAACGTCCTGACTTTC; CDR3aa: CASSFFVGDEGANVLTF
d_gene: TRBD1; j_gene: TRBJ2-1; abundance: NA; len: 14; v_gene: TRBV28; CDR3nt: TGTGCCAGCAGTAAAACCGGACAGGGCGCTGGGCAGTTCTTC; CDR3aa: CASSKTGQGAGQFF
d_gene: NA; j_gene: TRBJ2-7; abundance: few; len: 14; v_gene: TRBV11-2; CDR3nt: TGTGCCAGCAGCTCGGGACACTCATTCTACGAGCAGTACTTC; CDR3aa: CASSSGHSFYEQYF
d_gene: NA; j_gene: TRBJ1-1; abundance: NA; len: 13; v_gene: TRBV6-1; CDR3nt: TGTGCCAGCAGTGAACGCGGGAGACAGCAAGCTTTCTTT; CDR3aa: CASSERGRQQAFF
d_gene: NA; j_gene: TRBJ1-2; abundance: NA; len: 15; v_gene: TRBV7-2; CDR3nt: TGTGCCAGCAGCCCATTTGTCTCAGGGAACTATGGCTACACCTTC; CDR3aa: CASSPFVSGNYGYTF
d_gene: NA; j_gene: TRBJ1-1; abundance: NA; len: 16; v_gene: TRBV7-6; CDR3nt: TGTGCCAGCAGCTTCCTGGGGTCCTACTTAGACACTGAAGCTTTCTTT; CDR3aa: CASSFLGSYLDTEAFF
d_gene: TRBD1; j_gene: TRBJ1-2; abundance: many; len: 13; v_gene: TRBV5-1; CDR3nt: TGCGCCAGCAGCTTGGGACAGGGAAATGGCTACACCTTC; CDR3aa: CASSLGQGNGYTF
d_gene: TRBD1; j_gene: TRBJ2-7; abundance: NA; len: 15; v_gene: TRBV28; CDR3nt: TGTGCCAGCAGTTACGGGACAGGGGGTGTCTACGAGCAGTACTTC; CDR3aa: CASSYGTGGVYEQYF
d_gene: NA; j_gene: TRBJ2-5; abundance: NA; len: 14; v_gene: TRBV20-1; CDR3nt: TGCAGTGCTAGGGCCCCGGCCAGACAAGAGACCCAGTACTTC; CDR3aa: CSARAPARQETQYF
d_gene: TRBD1; j_gene: TRBJ1-1; abundance: few; len: 14; v_gene: TRBV27; CDR3nt: TGTGCCAGCAGTTTATCCAACAGGGGAGTGTTGGCTTTCTTT; CDR3aa: CASSLSNRGVLAFF
d_gene: NA; j_gene: TRBJ1-2; abundance: NA; len: 12; v_gene: TRBV4-1; CDR3nt: TGCGCCAGCAGCCGCGACAGGCATGGCTACACCTTC; CDR3aa: CASSRDRHGYTF
d_gene: NA; j_gene: TRBJ1-1; abundance: many; len: 15; v_gene: TRBV2; CDR3nt: TGTGCCAGCAATCCTTCCGCTACCCTGAACACTGAAGCTTTCTTT; CDR3aa: CASNPSATLNTEAFF
d_gene: TRBD1; j_gene: TRBJ1-1; abundance: NA; len: 13; v_gene: TRBV7-9; CDR3nt: TGTGCCAGCAGCTTAGGGCCAGGGGGCGTAGCTTTCTTT; CDR3aa: CASSLGPGGVAFF
d_gene: NA; j_gene: TRBJ1-3; abundance: many; len: 17; v_gene: TRBV11-1; CDR3nt: TGTGCCAGCAGCTTAAGGGAGGCGGACTACTCTGGAAACACCATATATTTT; CDR3aa: CASSLREADYSGNTIYF